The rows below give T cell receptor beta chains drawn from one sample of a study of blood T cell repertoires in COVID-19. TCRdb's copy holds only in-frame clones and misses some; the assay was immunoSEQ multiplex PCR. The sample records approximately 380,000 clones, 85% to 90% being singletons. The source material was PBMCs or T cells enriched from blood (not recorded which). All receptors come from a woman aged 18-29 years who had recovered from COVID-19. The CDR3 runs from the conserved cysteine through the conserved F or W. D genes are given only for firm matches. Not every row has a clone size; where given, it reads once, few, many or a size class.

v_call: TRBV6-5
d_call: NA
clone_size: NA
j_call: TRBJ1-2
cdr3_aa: CASSYTRRAEPLGYTF
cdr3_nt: TGTGCCAGCAGTTACACCCGCAGGGCGGAGCCCCTTGGCTACACCTTC

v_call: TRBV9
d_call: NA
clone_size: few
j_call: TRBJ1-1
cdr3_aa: CASSLEAFNTEAFF
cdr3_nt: TGTGCCAGCAGCCTCGAGGCCTTCAACACTGAAGCTTTCTTT

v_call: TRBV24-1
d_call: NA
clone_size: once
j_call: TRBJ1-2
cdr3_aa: CATSDSPPGLYGYTF
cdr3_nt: TGTGCCACCAGTGATTCCCCGCCCGGACTCTATGGCTACACCTTC

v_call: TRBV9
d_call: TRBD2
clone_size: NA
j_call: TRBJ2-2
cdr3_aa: CASSVASGGAKSGELFF
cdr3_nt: TGTGCCAGCAGCGTAGCCAGCGGGGGGGCCAAGTCCGGGGAGCTGTTTTTT

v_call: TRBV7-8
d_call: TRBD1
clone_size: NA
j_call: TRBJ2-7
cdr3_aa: CASSGRTGLYEQYF
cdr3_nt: TGTGCCAGCAGCGGAAGGACAGGTCTCTACGAGCAGTACTTC

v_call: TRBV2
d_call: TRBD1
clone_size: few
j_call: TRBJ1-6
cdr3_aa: CASSELSGGNSPLHF
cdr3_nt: TGTGCCAGCAGTGAACTGTCAGGGGGTAATTCACCCCTCCACTTT

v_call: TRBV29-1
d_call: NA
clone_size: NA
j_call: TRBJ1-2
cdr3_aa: CSVAAGDYGYTF
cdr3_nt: TGCAGCGTTGCGGCCGGGGACTATGGCTACACCTTC

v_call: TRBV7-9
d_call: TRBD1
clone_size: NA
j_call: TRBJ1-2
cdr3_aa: CASSLNGRGSGYTF
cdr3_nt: TGTGCCAGCAGCTTAAATGGCAGGGGGTCTGGCTACACCTTC

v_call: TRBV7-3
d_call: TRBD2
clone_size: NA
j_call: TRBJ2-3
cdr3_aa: CASSIAGDKTDTQYF
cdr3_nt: TGTGCCAGCAGCATAGCGGGGGACAAGACAGATACGCAGTATTTT

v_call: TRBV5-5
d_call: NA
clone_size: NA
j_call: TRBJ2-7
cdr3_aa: CASSLVGTEQYF
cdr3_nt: TGTGCCAGCAGCTTAGTGGGGACAGAGCAGTACTTC

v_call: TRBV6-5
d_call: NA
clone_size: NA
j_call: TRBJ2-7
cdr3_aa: CASSYTEGEQYF
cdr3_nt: TGTGCCAGCAGTTACACGGAGGGCGAGCAGTACTTC

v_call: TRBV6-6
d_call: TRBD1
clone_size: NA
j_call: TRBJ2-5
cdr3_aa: CASSYRTGLEETQYF
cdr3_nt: TGTGCCAGCAGTTATCGGACAGGGCTGGAAGAGACCCAGTACTTC

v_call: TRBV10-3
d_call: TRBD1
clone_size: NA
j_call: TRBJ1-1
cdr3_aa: CAISDVFTSGGEAFF
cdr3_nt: TGTGCCATCAGTGATGTTTTTACGTCAGGGGGTGAAGCTTTCTTT

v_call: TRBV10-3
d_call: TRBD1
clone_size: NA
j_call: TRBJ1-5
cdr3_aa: CAISNSQGISNQPQHF
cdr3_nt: TGTGCCATCAGCAACTCACAGGGGATAAGCAATCAGCCCCAGCATTTT

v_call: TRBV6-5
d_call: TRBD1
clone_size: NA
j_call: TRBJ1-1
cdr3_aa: CASSPGGTVNTEAFF
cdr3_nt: TGTGCCAGCAGTCCCGGCGGGACAGTGAACACTGAAGCTTTCTTT

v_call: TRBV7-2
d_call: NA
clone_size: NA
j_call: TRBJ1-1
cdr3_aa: CASSPQPGLGFRNTEAFF
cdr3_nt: TGTGCCAGCAGCCCCCAGCCAGGGTTGGGTTTTAGGAACACTGAAGCTTTCTTT

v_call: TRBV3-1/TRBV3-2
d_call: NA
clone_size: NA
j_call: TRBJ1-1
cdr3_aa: CASSQDWGTATEAFF
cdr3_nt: TGTGCCAGCAGCCAAGATTGGGGGACTGCCACTGAAGCTTTCTTT

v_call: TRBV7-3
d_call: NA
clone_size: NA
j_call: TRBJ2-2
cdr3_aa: CASSLTPTGHTGELFF
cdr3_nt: TGTGCCAGCAGCTTAACCCCGACAGGCCACACCGGGGAGCTGTTTTTT

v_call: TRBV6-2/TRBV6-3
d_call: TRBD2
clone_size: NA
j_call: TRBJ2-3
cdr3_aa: CASSSRGGVSTDTQYF
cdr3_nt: TGTGCCAGCAGTTCTCGGGGAGGGGTCAGCACAGATACGCAGTATTTT

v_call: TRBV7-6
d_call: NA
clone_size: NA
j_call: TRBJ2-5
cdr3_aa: CASSLLTEETQYF
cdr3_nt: TGTGCCAGCAGCTTATTAACAGAAGAGACCCAGTACTTC

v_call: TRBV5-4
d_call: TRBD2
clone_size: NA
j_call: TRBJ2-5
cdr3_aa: CASSTGTSGGGETQYF
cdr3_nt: TGTGCCAGCAGCACGGGGACTAGCGGGGGAGGAGAGACCCAGTACTTC

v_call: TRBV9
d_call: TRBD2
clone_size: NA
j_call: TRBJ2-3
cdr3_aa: CASSVIAGGATDTQYF
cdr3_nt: TGTGCCAGCAGCGTAATAGCGGGGGGGGCCACAGATACGCAGTATTTT

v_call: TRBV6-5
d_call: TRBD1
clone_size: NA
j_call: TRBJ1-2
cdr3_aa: CASSSWDSKNYGYTF
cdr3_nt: TGTGCCAGCAGCTCTTGGGACAGCAAGAACTATGGCTACACCTTC

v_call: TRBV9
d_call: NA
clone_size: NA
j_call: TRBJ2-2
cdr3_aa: CASSVEAGKKRTGELFF
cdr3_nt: TGTGCCAGCAGCGTAGAGGCAGGGAAGAAGAGGACCGGGGAGCTGTTTTTT

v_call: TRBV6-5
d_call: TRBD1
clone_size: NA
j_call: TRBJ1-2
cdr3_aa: CASRGQGIYGYTF
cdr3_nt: TGTGCCAGCAGGGGACAGGGAATCTATGGCTACACCTTC

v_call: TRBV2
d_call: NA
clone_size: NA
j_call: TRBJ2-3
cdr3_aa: CASKTSRLSTDTQYF
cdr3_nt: TGTGCCAGCAAGACTTCAAGGCTTAGCACAGATACGCAGTATTTT

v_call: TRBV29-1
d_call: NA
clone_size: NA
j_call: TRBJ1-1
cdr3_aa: CSVVVGRSTEAFF
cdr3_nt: TGCAGCGTTGTGGTGGGCCGTAGCACTGAAGCTTTCTTT

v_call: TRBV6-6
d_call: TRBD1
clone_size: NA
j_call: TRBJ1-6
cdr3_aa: CASSYIQGDSPLHF
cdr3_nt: TGTGCCAGCAGTTACATCCAGGGGGATTCACCCCTCCACTTT

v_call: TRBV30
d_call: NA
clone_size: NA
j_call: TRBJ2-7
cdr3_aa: CAWSAGPYEQYF
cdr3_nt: TGTGCCTGGAGTGCCGGTCCCTACGAGCAGTACTTC

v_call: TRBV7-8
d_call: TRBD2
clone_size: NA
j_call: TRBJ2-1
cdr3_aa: CASSLGGGAALGSVEQFF
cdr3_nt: TGTGCCAGCAGCTTAGGCGGGGGGGCCGCCCTGGGGTCAGTCGAGCAGTTCTTC

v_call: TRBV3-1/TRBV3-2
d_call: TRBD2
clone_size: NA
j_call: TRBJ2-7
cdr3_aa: CASSQDIGLAGGRPYEQYF
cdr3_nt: TGTGCCAGCAGCCAAGATATAGGACTAGCGGGGGGCCGACCCTACGAGCAGTACTTC

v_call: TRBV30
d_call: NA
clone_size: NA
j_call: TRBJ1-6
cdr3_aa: CAWSRQDNSPLHF
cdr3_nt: TGTGCCTGGAGTCGGCAGGATAATTCACCCCTCCACTTT